This TCR beta chain was sequenced in a study of blood T cell repertoires in COVID-19. Turning to the study itself: Nucleic acid was either cDNA or gDNA, and it came from T cells, B-cell-depleted T cells, or PBMCs.

Residents of 24 US areas, aged about 18 to 89 years, made up the participants. The study counted Cohort 3 donors as recovered given two negative PCRs, clearance, or symptom resolution. The length of the CDR3 is 14 residues. Per the germline V gene, CDR1 is MGHDK and CDR2 is SYGVNS. V lost 4 bases and J 0 bases, leaving 9 bases between the germline ends. Sequencing was performed with immunoSEQ multiplex PCR; in TCRdb, only in-frame clones are kept and a portion is missing. The repertoire holds about 160,000 clones, with roughly 90% as singletons. The sequence was collected from a woman between 45 and 60 years old who had recovered from COVID-19. Sequenced material: PBMCs or T cells enriched from blood (not recorded which). This chain connects TRBV25-1 to TRBJ1-1; no firm D call. The CDR3 DNA reads TGTGCCAGCAGTGCCGTCAGTATGAACACTGAAGCTTTCTTT. Translated: CASSAVSMNTEAFF.